Sequencing of this T cell receptor beta chain was carried out in a study of Ad26.COV2.S vaccination and SARS-CoV-2 variants. Study-wide results and limits: The breadth of spike-specific CD8+ and CD4+ T cell responses after vaccination was reportedly substantial.

The sample's treatment: around 19 received Ad26.COV2.S at low or high dose, single or two shots; 5 received placebo; per-sample allocation not given. Vaccine and placebo recipients were sampled on day 63 after the first injection. Per germline, CDR1 SGHTA and CDR2 FQGNSA. The CDR3 consists of 14 residues. Trimming left V 1 base short and J 3 bases short, with 10 bases between. Concerning this clone itself: Its antigen is unknown.

Using immunoSEQ multiplex PCR, the repertoire was profiled, and TCRdb retains in-frame clones only, with some absent. The repertoire holds 350,000 to 400,000 clones, 88% seen once, with roughly 3.2% in the top ten. The chain joins TRBV7-2 to TRBJ2-7; D uncertain. The receptor was isolated from a person aged 18-65 years who received the Ad26.COV2.S COVID-19 vaccine or a placebo. Material: peripheral blood, obtained in a trial of Ad26.COV2.S vaccine versus placebo. CDR3 loop: CASSLGQGYYEQYF. The CDR3 coding sequence is TGTGCCAGCAGCTTAGGCCAAGGGTACTACGAGCAGTACTTC.